This T cell receptor beta chain stems from a study of T cell changes during pregnancy in multiple sclerosis. Clones were read by immunoSEQ multiplex PCR, and TCRdb kept only the in-frame ones, dropping some. Found here are some 47,000 clones, roughly 95% of them singletons; the top ten hold over 0.8%. V was clipped by 0 bases and J by 10 bases, with 7 bases between them. This CDR3 is built from 11 residues. Germline CDR1 reads DFQATT; CDR2 reads SNEGSKA (reference sequence). J is TRBJ2-1 and V is TRBV20-1, with D tentatively TRBD2 (5 bases). This TCR was sampled from a female donor with multiple sclerosis, enrolled in a pregnancy study. Sequencing was performed on peripheral blood, taken in the second trimester of pregnancy. Here the CDR3 reads CSARDREEQFF. In nucleotides, the CDR3 is TGCAGTGCTAGAGATAGGGAGGAGCAGTTCTTC.